This entry lists 32 T cell receptor beta chains sequenced from one sample in a study of OX40 agonist ivuxolimab in advanced cancers. Library construction relied on the immunoSEQ multiplex PCR assay. As stored in TCRdb, this immuneACCESS dataset retains in-frame rearrangements with V and J assigned. A fraction of the clones does not appear; measured against another copy, unresolved V genes explain less than half of the discrepancy, and the remainder lacks a known reason. The sample table contains 45,000 to 50,000 clones; only one count was recorded for about 90% of them. The leading ten clones occupy approximately 6.3% of the sample. Sequenced material: CD4+ or CD8+ T cells sorted from blood, taken in a trial of the OX40 agonist ivuxolimab. These receptors all stem from an adult with an advanced solid tumor such as melanoma, head and neck, liver or kidney cancer.

V usage is TRBV28 and J usage is TRBJ1-3; D gene ambiguous. Trimming shortened V by 5 bases and J by 4 bases, and 3 bases separated the two germline ends. The CDR3 loop spans 11 amino acids. Germline lookup yields CDR1 MDHEN and CDR2 SYDVKM. CDR3 sequence (DNA): TGTGCCAGCAGTCCCGGAAACACCATATATTTT. Protein: CASSPGNTIYF.

V usage is TRBV5-8 and J usage is TRBJ1-3; TRBD1 is a possible D gene (5 bases). The CDR3 is 15 residues long. V was pared by 7 bases and J by 2 bases, with 16 bases between. Germline V gene sequence: CDR1 SGHTS, CDR2 YDEGEE. The CDR3 DNA sequence: TGTGCCAGCGAGTGGGGGGTCGAGGCTGGAAACACCATATATTTT. This sequence encodes CASEWGVEAGNTIYF.

The chain employs TRBV6-5 and TRBJ2-5; D is undetermined. Germline V gene data show CDR1 as MNHEY and CDR2 as SVGAGI. The CDR3 is 13 amino acids. V was cut by 2 bases and J by 5 bases, with 9 bases left in between. The CDR3 is CASSYKRLETQYF. The CDR3 DNA reads as TGTGCCAGCAGTTACAAGCGTTTGGAGACCCAGTACTTC.

This clone was detected only once. The chain couples TRBV6-1 to TRBJ2-7; the match to TRBD1 covers 9 bases. V dropped 1 base and J dropped 5; count of bases not matched to a gene: 6. In germline, CDR1 is MNHNS, CDR2 SASEGT. The CDR3 is 15 residues long. CDR3 in DNA: TGTGCCAGCAGTGAAGGGTGGGGGACAGGGAACGAGCAGTACTTC. Translating it yields CASSEGWGTGNEQYF.

The CDR3 bases are TGTGCCAGCAGCTTAGCAGTATCGCGGGAAAAACTGTTTTTT. Translation: CASSLAVSREKLFF. The chain recombines TRBV7-8 with TRBJ1-4, with D uncertain. From germline, CDR1 is SGHVS and CDR2 FQNEAQ. The CDR3 sequence is 14 residues long. V gave up 0 bases and J gave up 8 bases, with 10 bases separating them.

V usage is TRBV4-2 and J usage is TRBJ2-3; D is uncertain. Germline lookup yields CDR1 LGHNA and CDR2 YNFKEQ. This CDR3 is 16 amino acids long. V was trimmed by 4 bases and J by 2 bases, leaving 16 bases between them. The CDR3: CASSLGQASLTDTQYF. CDR3 bases: TGTGCCAGCAGCCTCGGCCAGGCTTCCCTCACAGATACGCAGTATTTT.

The V gene is TRBV6-5, the J gene TRBJ1-3; D is undetermined. The CDR3 length is 16 residues. Germline CDR1 and CDR2: MNHEY and SVGAGI. Trimming stripped 2 bases from V and 4 bases from J, with 15 bases between. CDR3 in DNA: TGTGCCAGCAGTTACGGGTCGGAGGGCGGCGGAAACACCATATATTTT. It specifies CASSYGSEGGGNTIYF.

DNA for the CDR3: TGTGCCAGCAGCCCGGGTGGGGATTCCTACAATGAGCAGTTCTTC. Translated, it gives CASSPGGDSYNEQFF. The genes are TRBV11-3 and TRBJ2-1; D is uncertain. Germline V gene sequence: CDR1 SGHNT, CDR2 YENEEA. The CDR3 has 15 amino acids. The germline V and J ends were trimmed by 5 bases and 1 base, with 12 bases remaining between them.

The J gene is TRBJ1-1, the V gene TRBV27; D ambiguous. The CDR3 runs to 11 residues. CDR1 is MNHEY, CDR2 SMNVEV, per germline (reference sequence). Trimming left V 8 bases short and J 5 bases short, with 9 bases between. The CDR3: CASRGVTEAFF. The CDR3 bases are TGTGCCAGCCGTGGGGTAACTGAAGCTTTCTTT.

The V call is TRBV2, the J call TRBJ2-2; 8 positions agree with TRBD1. V trimming: 11 bases; J trimming: 1 base; junction bases outside the gene matches: 6. This CDR3 spans 14 amino acids. Germline V gives CDR1 SNHLY, CDR2 FYNNEI. CDR3 nucleotides: TGTGCCGCCCCCGGGACAGGGAACACCGGGGAGCTGTTTTTT. Translating it yields CAAPGTGNTGELFF.

This chain links TRBV19 with TRBJ1-6, with D possibly TRBD1 on 6 matching bases. CDR1 is LNHDA and CDR2 is SQIVND in the germline V gene (reference sequence). The CDR3 runs 14 residues. Between the trimmed V and J ends, which lost 4 bases and 7 bases, there was a span of 11 bases. The CDR3 is CASSNAGANSPLHF. The CDR3 DNA is TGTGCCAGTAGTAATGCAGGGGCGAATTCACCCCTCCACTTT.

The chain employs TRBV4-1 and TRBJ2-5; D gene ambiguous. The CDR3 runs 14 residues. V lost 1 base to trimming and J lost 3 bases, with 9 bases between them. Germline V gives CDR1 MGHRA, CDR2 YSYEKL. This CDR3 reads CASSQVSAEETQYF. The CDR3 region has the DNA TGCGCCAGCAGCCAAGTGAGCGCCGAAGAGACCCAGTACTTC.

The gene calls are TRBV30 and TRBJ2-2; 7 nucleotides align to TRBD1. This CDR3 is built from 17 residues. Germline-derived CDR1 and CDR2 are GTSNPN and SVGIG (reference sequence). V was clipped by 8 bases and J by 3 bases; unmatched bases: 18. The CDR3 region is CAGPTGTASGDTGELFF. The CDR3 DNA reads as TGTGCCGGGCCGACAGGGACGGCGTCAGGGGACACCGGGGAGCTGTTTTTT.

This clone was recorded once. The chain is built from TRBV4-1 and TRBJ2-5, with 7 bases fitting TRBD1. The CDR3 loop spans 14 amino acids. With 3 bases clipped from V and 5 bases from J, the junction kept 6 bases outside the gene matches. The V gene's germline CDR1 is MGHRA and CDR2 YSYEKL. CDR3 sequence: CASSHYTGAETQYF. The CDR3, as DNA: TGCGCCAGCAGCCATTATACAGGGGCCGAGACCCAGTACTTC.

This sequence joins TRBV5-1 and TRBJ2-7; D gene unclear. This CDR3 contains 14 residues. V lost 4 bases and J lost 2, with 13 bases in between. In germline, CDR1 is SGHRS, CDR2 YFSETQ. The CDR3 nucleotides are TGCGCCAGCAGCCCTGCCACCGGGCCCTACGAGCAGTACTTC. It encodes CASSPATGPYEQYF.

This clone was observed a handful of times. The chain joins TRBV15 to TRBJ2-6; D might be TRBD2 (5 bases). V dropped 0 bases and J dropped 0 bases, with 12 bases sitting between them. The CDR3 is 18 residues long. Germline V gives CDR1 LNHNV, CDR2 YYDKDF (reference sequence). This chain's CDR3 is CATSRDSETGSGANVLTF. In DNA, the CDR3 is TGTGCCACCAGCAGAGATAGCGAGACCGGCTCTGGGGCCAACGTCCTGACTTTC. The whole variable domain, remainder taken from reference TRBV15 and TRBJ2-6, is DAMVIQNPRYQVTQFGKPVTLSCSQTLNHNVMYWYQQKSSQAPKLLFHYYDKDFNNEADTPDNFQSRRPNTSFCFLDIRSPGLGDTAMYLCATSRDSETGSGANVLTFGAGSRLTVL.

This clone appeared a few times. CDR3 nucleotide sequence: TGTGCCAGCAGCATTAGCTTTTTGGACAGGGGCGGGCAAGAATTTGAAAAACTGTTTTTT. Translation gives CASSISFLDRGGQEFEKLFF. V is TRBV7-8 and J is TRBJ1-4, with 9 bases identical to TRBD1. The CDR3 length is 20 residues. Per the germline V gene, CDR1 is SGHVS and CDR2 is FQNEAQ. V shed 5 bases and J 7 bases; nucleotides not matched to a gene: 23.

The chain employs TRBV10-2 and TRBJ2-3, with a weak D call TRBD2 (6 bases). Trimming stripped 4 bases from V and 0 bases from J, with 8 bases between. The germline CDR1 and CDR2 sequences are WSHSY and SAAADI. The CDR3 is made up of 14 amino acids. Written as DNA, the CDR3 is TGCGCCAGCAGTGGGCGGGGTAGCACAGATACGCAGTATTTT. Its translation is CASSGRGSTDTQYF.

The chain recombines TRBV11-2 with TRBJ2-3; 16 nucleotides match TRBD2. This CDR3 has 16 amino acids. V shed 6 bases, J shed 3 bases, and the junction held 3 bases outside the gene matches. Looked up from germline, CDR1 is SGHAT and CDR2 is FQNNGV. The CDR3, as DNA: TGTGCCAGCAGGCCGGGACTAGCGGGGGGGACAGATACGCAGTATTTT. Translating gives CASRPGLAGGTDTQYF.

This chain connects TRBV5-6 to TRBJ2-2, with 7 positions matching TRBD1. V was clipped by 1 base and J by 6 bases; unmatched bases: 3. Germline V CDR1 and CDR2: SGHDT, YYEEEE. The CDR3 has 14 amino acids. This CDR3 is CASSLRQGAGELFF. In nucleotides, the CDR3 is TGTGCCAGCAGCTTGAGGCAGGGGGCCGGGGAGCTGTTTTTT.

The chain is built from TRBV9 and TRBJ2-3; no clear D. Germline V CDR1 and CDR2: SGDLS, YYNGEE. The V gene lost 2 bases and the J gene lost 3 bases, with 10 bases spanning the gap. The CDR3 runs to 14 residues. The CDR3 DNA is TGTGCCAGCAGCGTTCAGGCAGCAACAGATACGCAGTATTTT. Protein sequence: CASSVQAATDTQYF.

The J gene is TRBJ2-6, the V gene TRBV19; 12 bases map to TRBD1. The CDR3 is 19 residues long. The V segment lost 5 bases and the J segment 3 bases; nucleotides outside the gene matches: 11. Germline V lookup: CDR1 LNHDA, CDR2 SQIVND (reference sequence). The CDR3 nucleotides are TGTGCCAGTAGTCCCTATCCGGGACAGGGGGCAAGTGGGGCCAACGTCCTGACTTTC. Protein: CASSPYPGQGASGANVLTF.

The chain links TRBV7-9 to TRBJ1-4; D not certain. V shed 1 base and J shed 3 bases, with 6 bases lying between them. Germline V gives CDR1 SEHNR, CDR2 FQNEAQ (reference sequence). This CDR3 is 14 amino acids long. CDR3 DNA: TGTGCCAGCAGCTTAGTATCCTCTAATGAAAAACTGTTTTTT. Its protein is CASSLVSSNEKLFF.

The V call is TRBV29-1, the J call TRBJ2-6; no reliable D call. The CDR3 consists of 13 residues. Trimming pared 5 bases from V and 1 base from J, leaving 6 bases between. Germline values: CDR1 SQVTM, CDR2 ANQGSEA. CDR3 loop: CSVPGSGANVLTF. For the CDR3, the DNA is TGCAGCGTTCCGGGTTCTGGGGCCAACGTCCTGACTTTC.

This clone has only one observation. This sample includes further DNA sequences coding for the same CDR3. V is TRBV30 and J is TRBJ2-7; maybe TRBD1 (5 bases). The CDR3 is 11 amino acids. With 5 bases removed from V and 6 bases from J, the gap between germline ends came to 11 bases. Germline V gene lookup returns CDR1 GTSNPN and CDR2 SVGIG (reference sequence). The CDR3 loop reads CAWGQGSEQYF. The CDR3 nucleotides read TGTGCCTGGGGTCAGGGAAGCGAGCAGTACTTC.

Comments on this clone: This sample also contains other DNA sequences that code for the same CDR3. The chain joins TRBV19 to TRBJ1-1; perhaps TRBD1 as D (6 bases). Germline CDR1 is LNHDA and CDR2 is SQIVND (reference sequence). CDR3 length equals 14 residues. V gave up 3 bases and J gave up 4 bases, with 12 bases separating them. CDR3 protein: CASSMGGQGTEAFF. The CDR3 nucleotides read TGTGCCAGTAGTATGGGGGGGCAGGGCACTGAAGCTTTCTTT.

V gene TRBV6-5 combines with J gene TRBJ2-7; TRBD1 is a possible D gene (5 bases). There are 14 residues in the CDR3. Trimming cost V 0 bases and J 5 bases, with 11 bases left between them. Germline V gene data show CDR1 as MNHEY and CDR2 as SVGAGI. The CDR3 loop is CASSYSTAGHEQYF. CDR3 DNA: TGTGCCAGCAGTTACTCCACGGCAGGGCACGAGCAGTACTTC.

This chain links TRBV7-6 with TRBJ2-1; the match to TRBD2 covers 8 bases. Trimming cost V 1 base and J 6 bases; bases outside gene matches: 5. The CDR3 contains 15 residues. The V gene's germline CDR1 is SGHVS and CDR2 FNYEAQ. The CDR3 spells CASSLDRGGPNEQFF. The CDR3 DNA sequence: TGTGCCAGCAGCTTAGACCGGGGGGGCCCCAATGAGCAGTTCTTC. Full variable domain (missing parts from reference TRBV7-6 and TRBJ2-1): GAGVSQSPRYKVTKRGQDVALRCDPISGHVSLYWYRQALGQGPEFLTYFNYEAQQDKSGLPNDRFSAERPEGSISTLTIQRTEQRDSAMYRCASSLDRGGPNEQFFGPGTRLTVL.

The chain joins TRBV27 to TRBJ2-7; 10 nucleotides align to TRBD2. V lost 0 bases, J lost 7 bases, and 3 bases stayed unmatched. The CDR3 contains 14 residues. Looked up from germline, CDR1 is MNHEY and CDR2 is SMNVEV (reference sequence). The CDR3 nucleotides read TGTGCCAGCAGTTTATCAGCGGGGGGGCTTGAGCAGTACTTC. Translation: CASSLSAGGLEQYF.

The J gene is TRBJ1-2, the V gene TRBV2; 9 nucleotides align to TRBD1. The CDR3 covers 13 residues. The V gene end was trimmed by 8 bases and the J gene end by 6 bases; junction bases not matched to a gene: 7. Germline assignment: CDR1 SNHLY and CDR2 FYNNEI. CDR3 amino acids: CASGDREVDGYTF. The CDR3 DNA reads as TGTGCCAGCGGGGACAGGGAAGTCGATGGCTACACCTTC.

The CDR3 DNA is TGTGCCAGCAGTGACTCTAGCGGGGGTAGCAATGAGCAGTTCTTC. This gives the protein CASSDSSGGSNEQFF. The chain links TRBV6-1 to TRBJ2-1, with TRBD2 identical over 10 bases. There are 15 residues in the CDR3. Germline-derived CDR1 and CDR2 are MNHNS and SASEGT. V lost 3 bases, J lost 6 bases, and 5 bases stayed unmatched.

The chain joins TRBV11-2 to TRBJ1-4, with D perhaps matching TRBD1 (5 bases). Germline V gene lookup returns CDR1 SGHAT and CDR2 FQNNGV. V gave up 4 bases and J gave up 8 bases, with 14 bases separating them. The CDR3 length is 14 residues. CDR3 in amino acids: CASSSGASGEKLFF. In DNA, the CDR3 is TGTGCCAGCAGCTCCGGGGCGTCAGGGGAAAAACTGTTTTTT.